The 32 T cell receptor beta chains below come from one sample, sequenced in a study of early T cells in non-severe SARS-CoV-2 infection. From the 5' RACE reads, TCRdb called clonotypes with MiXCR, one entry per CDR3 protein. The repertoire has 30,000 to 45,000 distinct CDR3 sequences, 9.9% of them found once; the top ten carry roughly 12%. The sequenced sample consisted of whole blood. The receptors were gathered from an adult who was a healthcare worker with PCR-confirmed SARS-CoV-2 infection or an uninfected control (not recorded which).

This chain's CDR3 is CASGQNYGYTF. The CDR3, as DNA: TGTGCCAGTGGACAGAACTATGGCTACACCTTC. The chain carries TRBV7-9 and TRBJ1-2, with D tentatively TRBD1 (6 bases). CDR1 is SEHNR, CDR2 FQNEAQ, per germline (reference sequence). The length of the CDR3 is 11 residues. V lost 9 bases and J 2 bases, leaving 7 bases between the germline ends.

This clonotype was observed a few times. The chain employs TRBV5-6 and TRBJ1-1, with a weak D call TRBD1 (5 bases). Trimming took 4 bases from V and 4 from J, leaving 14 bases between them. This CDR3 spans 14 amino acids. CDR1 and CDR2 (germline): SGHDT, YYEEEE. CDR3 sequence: CASSPPGPGTEAFF. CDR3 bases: TGTGCCAGCAGCCCGCCGGGGCCGGGCACTGAAGCTTTCTTT.

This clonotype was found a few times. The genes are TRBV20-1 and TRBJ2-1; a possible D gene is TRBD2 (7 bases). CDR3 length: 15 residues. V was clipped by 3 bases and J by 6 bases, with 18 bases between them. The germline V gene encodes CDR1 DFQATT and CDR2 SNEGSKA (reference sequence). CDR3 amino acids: CSAREWGGPTNEQFF. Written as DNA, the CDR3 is TGCAGTGCTAGGGAGTGGGGGGGCCCAACCAATGAGCAGTTCTTC.

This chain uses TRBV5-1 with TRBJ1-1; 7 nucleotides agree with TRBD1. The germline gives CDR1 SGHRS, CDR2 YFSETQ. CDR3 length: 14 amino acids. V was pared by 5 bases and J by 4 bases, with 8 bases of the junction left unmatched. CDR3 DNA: TGCGCCAGCAGTTTTACAGGGGAAGGCACTGAAGCTTTCTTT. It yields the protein CASSFTGEGTEAFF.

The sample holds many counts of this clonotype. The CDR3 reads CASSPVAGGQGDTQYF. CDR3 nucleotides: TGTGCCAGCAGCCCAGTAGCGGGGGGGCAAGGTGATACGCAGTATTTT. The chain combines TRBV7-2 with TRBJ2-3; the match to TRBD2 covers 11 bases. The germline V gene has CDR1 SGHTA and CDR2 FQGNSA. This CDR3 has 16 amino acids. J lost 6 bases, V lost 5 bases, and 10 bases had no gene match.

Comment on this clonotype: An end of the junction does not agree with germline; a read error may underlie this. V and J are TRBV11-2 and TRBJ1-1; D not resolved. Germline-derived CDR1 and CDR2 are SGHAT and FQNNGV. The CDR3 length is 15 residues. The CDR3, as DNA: TGTGTCAGCAGCTTAACCCCCCACATGAACACTGAAGCTTTCTTT. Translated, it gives CVSSLTPHMNTEAFF.

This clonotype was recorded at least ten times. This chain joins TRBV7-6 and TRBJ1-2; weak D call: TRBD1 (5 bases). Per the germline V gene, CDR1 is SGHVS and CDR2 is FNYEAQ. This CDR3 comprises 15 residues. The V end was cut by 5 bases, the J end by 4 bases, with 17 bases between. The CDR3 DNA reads TGTGCCAGCAGCCCCGGTCGGGGGGTGGCCTATGGCTACACCTTC. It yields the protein CASSPGRGVAYGYTF.

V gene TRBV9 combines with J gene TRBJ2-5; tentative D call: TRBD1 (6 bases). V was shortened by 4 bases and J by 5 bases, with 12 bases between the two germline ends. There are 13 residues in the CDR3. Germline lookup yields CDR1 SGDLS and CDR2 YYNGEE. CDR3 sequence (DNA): TGTGCCAGCAGCCCAGGGGCGGTTGAGACCCAGTACTTC. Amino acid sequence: CASSPGAVETQYF.

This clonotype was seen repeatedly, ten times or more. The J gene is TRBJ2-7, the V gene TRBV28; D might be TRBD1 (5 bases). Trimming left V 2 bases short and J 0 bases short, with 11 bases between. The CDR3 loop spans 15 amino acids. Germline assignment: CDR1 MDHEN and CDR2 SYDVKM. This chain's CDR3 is CASSLTRQGSYEQYF. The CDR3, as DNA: TGTGCCAGCAGTTTAACCCGTCAGGGCTCCTACGAGCAGTACTTC.

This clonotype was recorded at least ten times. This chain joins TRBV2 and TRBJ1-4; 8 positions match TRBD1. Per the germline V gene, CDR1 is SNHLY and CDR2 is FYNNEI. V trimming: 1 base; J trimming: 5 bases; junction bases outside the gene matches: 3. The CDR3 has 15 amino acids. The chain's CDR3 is CASSEGRGPNEKLFF. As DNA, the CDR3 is TGTGCCAGCAGTGAAGGCAGGGGGCCGAATGAAAAACTGTTTTTT.

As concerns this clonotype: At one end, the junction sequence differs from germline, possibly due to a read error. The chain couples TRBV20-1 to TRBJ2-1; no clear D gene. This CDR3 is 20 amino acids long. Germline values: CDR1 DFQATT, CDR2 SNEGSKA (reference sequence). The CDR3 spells CSARAITGQKIVNAYKEQFF. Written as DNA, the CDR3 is TGCAGTGCTAGAGCGATTACCGGGCAAAAAATAGTTAACGCCTACAAGGAGCAGTTCTTC.

The CDR3 protein is CASSPGTSGVSGELFF. Written as DNA, the CDR3 is TGTGCCAGCAGCCCAGGGACTAGCGGGGTGAGCGGGGAGCTGTTTTTT. This sequence joins TRBV4-2 and TRBJ2-2; 13 nucleotides line up with TRBD2. The germline V gene encodes CDR1 LGHNA and CDR2 YNFKEQ. The CDR3 spans 16 residues. J was trimmed by 7 bases and V by 4 bases; bases with no gene match: 6.

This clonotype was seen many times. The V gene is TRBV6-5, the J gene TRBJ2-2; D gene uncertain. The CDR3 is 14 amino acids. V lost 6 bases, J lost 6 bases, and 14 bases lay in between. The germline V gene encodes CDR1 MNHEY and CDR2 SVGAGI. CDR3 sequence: CASRKPPLAGELFF. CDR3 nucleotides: TGTGCCAGCAGAAAACCTCCACTGGCCGGGGAGCTGTTTTTT.

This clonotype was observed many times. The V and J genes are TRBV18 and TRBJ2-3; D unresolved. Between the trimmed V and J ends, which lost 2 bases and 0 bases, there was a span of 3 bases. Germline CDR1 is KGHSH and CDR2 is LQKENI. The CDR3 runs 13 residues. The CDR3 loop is CASSPDSTDTQYF. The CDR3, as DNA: TGTGCCAGCTCACCAGACAGCACAGATACGCAGTATTTT.

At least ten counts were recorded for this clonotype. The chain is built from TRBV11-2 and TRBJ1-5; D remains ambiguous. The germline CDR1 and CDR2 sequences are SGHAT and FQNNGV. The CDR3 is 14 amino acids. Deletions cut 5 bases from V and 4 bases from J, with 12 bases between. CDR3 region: CASSPLRGNQPQHF. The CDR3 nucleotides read TGTGCCAGCAGCCCCCTTCGGGGAAATCAGCCCCAGCATTTT.

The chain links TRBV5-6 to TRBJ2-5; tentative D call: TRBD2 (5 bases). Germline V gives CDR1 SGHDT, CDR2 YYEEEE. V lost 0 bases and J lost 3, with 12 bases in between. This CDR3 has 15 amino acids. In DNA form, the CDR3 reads TGTGCCAGCAGCTTGGAATCATCCGGGGAAGAGACCCAGTACTTC. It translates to CASSLESSGEETQYF.

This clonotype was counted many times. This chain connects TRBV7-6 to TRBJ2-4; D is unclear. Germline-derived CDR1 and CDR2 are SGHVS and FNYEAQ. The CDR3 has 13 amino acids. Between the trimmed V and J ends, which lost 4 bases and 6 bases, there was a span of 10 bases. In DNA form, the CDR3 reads TGTGCCAGCAGCTCATCTGGCTCAAACATTCAGTACTTC. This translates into CASSSSGSNIQYF.

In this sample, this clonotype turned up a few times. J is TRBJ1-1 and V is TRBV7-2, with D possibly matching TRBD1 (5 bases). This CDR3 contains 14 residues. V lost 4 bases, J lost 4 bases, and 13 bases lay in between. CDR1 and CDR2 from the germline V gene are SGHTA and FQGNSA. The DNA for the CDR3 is TGTGCCAGCAGCTCGCAGGGTTTCGGCACTGAAGCTTTCTTT. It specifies CASSSQGFGTEAFF.

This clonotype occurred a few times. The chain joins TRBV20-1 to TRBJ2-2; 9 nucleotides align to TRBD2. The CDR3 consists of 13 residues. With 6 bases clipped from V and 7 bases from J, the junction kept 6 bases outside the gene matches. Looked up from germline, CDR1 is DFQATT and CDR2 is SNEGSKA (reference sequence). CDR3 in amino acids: CSARTSAGGELFF. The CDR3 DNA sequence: TGCAGTGCCAGGACTAGCGCAGGCGGGGAGCTGTTTTTT.

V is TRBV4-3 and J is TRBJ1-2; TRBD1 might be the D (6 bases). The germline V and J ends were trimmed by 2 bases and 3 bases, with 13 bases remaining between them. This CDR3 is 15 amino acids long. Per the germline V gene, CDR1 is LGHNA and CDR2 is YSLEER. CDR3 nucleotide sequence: TGCGCCAGCAGCCAAACGCTGGACAGTTACTATGGCTACACCTTC. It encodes CASSQTLDSYYGYTF.

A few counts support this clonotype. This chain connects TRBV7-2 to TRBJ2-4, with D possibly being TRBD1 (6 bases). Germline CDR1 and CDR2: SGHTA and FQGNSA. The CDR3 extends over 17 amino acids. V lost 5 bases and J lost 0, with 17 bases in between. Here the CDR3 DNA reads TGTGCCAGCAGCCCGCGGAAGGGGGACCTAGCCAAAAACATTCAGTACTTC. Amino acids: CASSPRKGDLAKNIQYF.

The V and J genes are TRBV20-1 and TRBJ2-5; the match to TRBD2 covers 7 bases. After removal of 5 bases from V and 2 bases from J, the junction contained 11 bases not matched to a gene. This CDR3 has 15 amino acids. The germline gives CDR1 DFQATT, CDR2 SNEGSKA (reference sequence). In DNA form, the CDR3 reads TGCAGTGCTTCCGAAAGGCGGGGGAAACAAGAGACCCAGTACTTC. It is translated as CSASERRGKQETQYF.

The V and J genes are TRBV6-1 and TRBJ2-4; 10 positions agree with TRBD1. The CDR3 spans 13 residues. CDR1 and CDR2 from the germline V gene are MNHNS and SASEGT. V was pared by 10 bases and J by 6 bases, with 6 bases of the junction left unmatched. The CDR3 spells CATSGTGVNIQYF. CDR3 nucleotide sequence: TGTGCCACATCAGGGACAGGGGTAAACATTCAGTACTTC.

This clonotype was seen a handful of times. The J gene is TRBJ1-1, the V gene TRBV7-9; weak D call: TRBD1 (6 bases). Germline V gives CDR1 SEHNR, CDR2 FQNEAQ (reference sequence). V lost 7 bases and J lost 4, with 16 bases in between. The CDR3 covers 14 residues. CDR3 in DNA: TGTGCCAGCATCGAGCCCGACAGGCCCACTGAAGCTTTCTTT. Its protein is CASIEPDRPTEAFF.

The CDR3 DNA is TGTGCCAGCAGTACCGTCGGAGGGCAGTTCTTC. It encodes CASSTVGGQFF. The chain couples TRBV6-5 to TRBJ2-1; D perhaps matches TRBD2 (5 bases). This CDR3 comprises 11 residues. Trimming took 5 bases from V and 12 from J, leaving 11 bases between them. CDR1 is MNHEY and CDR2 is SVGAGI in the germline V gene.

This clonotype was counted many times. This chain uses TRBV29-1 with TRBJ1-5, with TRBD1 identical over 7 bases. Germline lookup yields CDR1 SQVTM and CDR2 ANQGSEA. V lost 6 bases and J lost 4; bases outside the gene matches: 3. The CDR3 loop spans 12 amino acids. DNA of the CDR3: TGCAGCGTGGGACAGATGAATCAGCCCCAGCATTTT. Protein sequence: CSVGQMNQPQHF.

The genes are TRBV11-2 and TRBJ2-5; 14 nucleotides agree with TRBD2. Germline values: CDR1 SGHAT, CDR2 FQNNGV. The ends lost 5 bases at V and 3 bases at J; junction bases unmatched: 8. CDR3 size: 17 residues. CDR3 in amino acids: CASSPGLAGGGEETQYF. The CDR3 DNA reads TGTGCCAGCAGCCCCGGACTAGCGGGGGGCGGGGAAGAGACCCAGTACTTC.

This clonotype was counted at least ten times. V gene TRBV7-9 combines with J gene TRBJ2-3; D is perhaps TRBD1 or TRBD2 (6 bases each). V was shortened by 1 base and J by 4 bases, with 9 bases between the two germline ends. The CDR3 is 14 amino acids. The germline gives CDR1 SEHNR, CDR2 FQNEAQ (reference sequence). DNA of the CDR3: TGTGCCAGCAGCTTAGTGGGGGGCCCAGATACGCAGTATTTT. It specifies CASSLVGGPDTQYF.

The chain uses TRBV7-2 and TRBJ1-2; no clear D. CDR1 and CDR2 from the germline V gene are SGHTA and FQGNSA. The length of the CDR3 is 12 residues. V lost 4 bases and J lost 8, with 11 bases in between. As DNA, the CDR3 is TGTGCCAGCAGCTCCCACAGTGGCGGCTACACCTTC. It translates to CASSSHSGGYTF.

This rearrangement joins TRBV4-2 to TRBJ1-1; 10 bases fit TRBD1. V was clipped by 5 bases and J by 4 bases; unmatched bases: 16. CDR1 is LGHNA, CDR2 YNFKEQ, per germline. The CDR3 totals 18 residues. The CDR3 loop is CASSSPPGRDRGSTEAFF. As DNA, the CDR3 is TGTGCCAGCAGCTCCCCCCCGGGGAGGGACAGGGGTAGCACTGAAGCTTTCTTT.

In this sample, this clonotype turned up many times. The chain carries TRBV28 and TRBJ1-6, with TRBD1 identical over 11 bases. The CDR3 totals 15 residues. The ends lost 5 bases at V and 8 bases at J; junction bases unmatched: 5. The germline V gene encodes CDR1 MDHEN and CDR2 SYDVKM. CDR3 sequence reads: CASSARTGGYSPLHF. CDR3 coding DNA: TGTGCCAGCAGTGCTCGGACAGGGGGCTATTCACCCCTCCACTTT.

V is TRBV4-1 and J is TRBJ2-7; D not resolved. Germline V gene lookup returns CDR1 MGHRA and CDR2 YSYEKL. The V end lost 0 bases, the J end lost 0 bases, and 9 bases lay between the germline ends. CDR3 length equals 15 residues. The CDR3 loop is CASSQEARSSYEQYF. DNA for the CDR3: TGCGCCAGCAGCCAAGAAGCGAGAAGCTCCTACGAGCAGTACTTC.